This T cell receptor (beta chain) was captured by sequencing in a study of OX40 agonist ivuxolimab in advanced cancers. This table comes from immunoSEQ multiplex PCR, and its TCRdb copy is limited to in-frame clones, with some not included. The sample lists roughly 45,000 clones; about 81% were seen once. CDR3 size: 15 residues. With 5 bases clipped from V and 6 bases from J, the junction kept 9 bases outside the gene matches. CDR1 is LNHDA and CDR2 is SQIVND in the germline V gene (reference sequence). This TCR was recovered from an adult with an advanced solid tumor such as melanoma, head and neck, liver or kidney cancer. The genes are TRBV19 and TRBJ2-7; TRBD2 agrees at 11 bases. The material sequenced was CD4+ or CD8+ T cells sorted from blood, taken in a trial of the OX40 agonist ivuxolimab. In DNA, the CDR3 is TGTGCCAGTAGTCCTATAGCGGGAGGGCAGAGCGAGCAGTACTTC. It encodes CASSPIAGGQSEQYF.